Presented here are 19 T cell receptor beta chains from one specimen sequenced in a study of beta chain features in type 1 diabetes. Expressed TCRB transcripts were sequenced after all isolated RNA was converted to cDNA. Method: immunoSEQ multiplex PCR; TCRdb's copy keeps in-frame clones and lacks some. This sample carries tens of thousands of clones, approximately 59% of them seen once, and the ten largest clones take roughly 2%. Material for sequencing was Tregs from blood. The source of these receptors is a woman under 30 in good health.

This chain links TRBV5-1 with TRBJ1-1; 10 positions agree with TRBD1. The J segment lost 4 bases and the V segment lost 4 bases, leaving 10 bases of the junction unmatched. Germline-derived CDR1 and CDR2 are SGHRS and YFSETQ. CDR3 length: 16 amino acids. CDR3 DNA sequence: TGCGCCAGCAGCACGAGACAGGGGGCGGGAGGCACTGAAGCTTTCTTT. Its protein is CASSTRQGAGGTEAFF.

CDR3 residues: CASSPQGRRYGYTF. Written as DNA, the CDR3 is TGCGCCAGCAGCCCCCAGGGGCGGCGGTATGGCTACACCTTC. The gene calls are TRBV4-1 and TRBJ1-2, with D tentatively TRBD1 (6 bases). Germline V gene sequence: CDR1 MGHRA, CDR2 YSYEKL. The CDR3 covers 14 residues. V lost 4 bases and J lost 5, with 14 bases in between.

Regarding this clone: The junction does not match germline at one end; this may be a read error. The rearrangement joins TRBV5-1 to TRBJ2-2; D may be TRBD2 (5 bases). Germline values: CDR1 SGHRS, CDR2 YFSETQ. The CDR3 contains 13 residues. The CDR3: CASSSQYTGELSF. CDR3 nucleotide sequence: TGCGCCAGCAGCTCCCAATACACCGGGGAGCTGTCTTTT.

The chain combines TRBV29-1 with TRBJ1-1; weak D call: TRBD1 (5 bases). V was pared by 7 bases and J by 5 bases, with 14 bases between. The CDR3 loop spans 12 amino acids. Germline values: CDR1 SQVTM, CDR2 ANQGSEA. CDR3 amino acids: CSARREGTEAFF. The CDR3 nucleotides are TGCAGCGCGCGGAGGGAGGGGACTGAAGCTTTCTTT.

The CDR3 is CASSPPGKRSEKLFF. CDR3 DNA: TGTGCCAGTAGTCCTCCAGGGAAGAGGAGTGAAAAACTGTTTTTT. The rearrangement links TRBV19 to TRBJ1-4; weak D call: TRBD1 (5 bases). The germline V gene has CDR1 LNHDA and CDR2 SQIVND (reference sequence). CDR3 size: 15 residues. The V and J ends lost 5 bases and 7 bases respectively, with 17 bases between them.

V and J are TRBV7-9 and TRBJ1-2; D unresolved. CDR1 is SEHNR, CDR2 FQNEAQ, per germline (reference sequence). This CDR3 spans 15 amino acids. Trimming took 1 base from V and 2 from J, leaving 11 bases between them. Here the CDR3 DNA reads TGTGCCAGCAGCTTAGGTGAGGGTCCGAACTATGGCTACACCTTC. Protein sequence: CASSLGEGPNYGYTF.

The chain is built from TRBV5-6 and TRBJ1-5; D is ambiguous. The CDR3 runs to 16 residues. CDR1 and CDR2 (germline): SGHDT, YYEEEE. With 0 bases removed from V and 0 bases from J, the gap between germline ends came to 10 bases. As DNA, the CDR3 is TGTGCCAGCAGCTTGGGCAGTTTACATAGCAATCAGCCCCAGCATTTT. As protein: CASSLGSLHSNQPQHF.

The chain employs TRBV28 and TRBJ2-1, with 8 bases matching TRBD1. CDR1 and CDR2 (germline): MDHEN, SYDVKM. This CDR3 contains 15 residues. The trim removed 2 bases at V and 7 bases at J, leaving 7 bases unmatched. Written as DNA, the CDR3 is TGTGCCAGCAGTTTAGTCACAGGGGGTAGGAATGAGCAGTTCTTC. Translation gives CASSLVTGGRNEQFF. Supplemented by reference TRBV28 and TRBJ2-1, the full variable domain reads DVKVTQSSRYLVKRTGEKVFLECVQDMDHENMFWYRQDPGLGLRLIYFSYDVKMKEKGDIPEGYSVSREKKERFSLILESASTNQTSMYLCASSLVTGGRNEQFFGPGTRLTVL.

This clone was counted only a few times. This chain connects TRBV7-9 to TRBJ1-2; TRBD1 is a possible D gene (6 bases). CDR3 size: 15 residues. Trimming shortened V by 5 bases and J by 4 bases, and 17 bases separated the two germline ends. Germline CDR1 reads SEHNR; CDR2 reads FQNEAQ (reference sequence). DNA for the CDR3: TGTGCCAGCAGCCGAGGGTCAGGGGCGGCCTATGGCTACACCTTC. This encodes CASSRGSGAAYGYTF.

V gene TRBV19 combines with J gene TRBJ2-2, with D perhaps TRBD1 (6 bases). The CDR3 is made up of 16 amino acids. Between the trimmed V and J ends, which lost 3 bases and 2 bases, there was a span of 13 bases. Germline CDR1 LNHDA, CDR2 SQIVND (reference sequence). The CDR3, as DNA: TGTGCCAGTAGTATCCCCAGGGGTGAAAACACCGGGGAGCTGTTTTTT. Encoded protein: CASSIPRGENTGELFF.

This chain connects TRBV6-1 to TRBJ2-1; 10 positions agree with TRBD1. The CDR3 runs 14 residues. Per the germline V gene, CDR1 is MNHNS and CDR2 is SASEGT. J was trimmed by 5 bases and V by 6 bases; bases with no gene match: 4. Written as DNA, the CDR3 is TGTGCCAGCAGGGGGACAGGGGAACACAATGAGCAGTTCTTC. Translation: CASRGTGEHNEQFF.

J is TRBJ2-1 and V is TRBV29-1; 10 bases agree with TRBD1. Trimming removed 8 bases from V and 0 bases from J; junction bases left unmatched: 4. CDR3 length: 14 amino acids. Germline V gene lookup returns CDR1 SQVTM and CDR2 ANQGSEA. The CDR3 loop reads CSTWTGGSYNEQFF. DNA of the CDR3: TGCAGCACCTGGACAGGGGGCTCCTACAATGAGCAGTTCTTC.

The rearrangement uses TRBV5-1 and TRBJ2-3, with D possibly TRBD1 on 5 matching bases. V gave up 0 bases and J gave up 0 bases, with 8 bases separating them. CDR1 and CDR2 (germline): SGHRS, YFSETQ. CDR3 length equals 15 residues. The CDR3 nucleotides are TGCGCCAGCAGCTTGGATAAGGGGAGCACAGATACGCAGTATTTT. Translated: CASSLDKGSTDTQYF. Looking up the rest from reference TRBV5-1 and TRBJ2-3 gives the full variable domain: KAGVTQTPRYLIKTRGQQVTLSCSPISGHRSVSWYQQTPGQGLQFLFEYFSETQRNKGNFPGRFSGRQFSNSRSEMNVSTLELGDSALYLCASSLDKGSTDTQYFGPGTRLTVL.

J is TRBJ2-2 and V is TRBV6-1, with 9 bases fitting TRBD1. Germline CDR1 is MNHNS and CDR2 is SASEGT. The CDR3 extends over 17 amino acids. J lost 2 bases, V lost 4 bases, and 8 bases had no gene match. CDR3 nucleotides: TGTGCCAGCAGTGTTCCGGGACAGGGAGTAAACACCGGGGAGCTGTTTTTT. It yields the protein CASSVPGQGVNTGELFF.

This clone occurred a few times. The rearrangement joins TRBV5-1 to TRBJ2-7; 7 bases are a match to TRBD1. CDR3 length: 13 residues. Germline trimming cut 4 bases from V and 5 bases from J; bases unmatched to any gene: 6. The germline CDR1 and CDR2 sequences are SGHRS and YFSETQ. CDR3 amino acids: CASSKGQFDEQYF. CDR3 coding DNA: TGCGCCAGCAGCAAGGGACAGTTCGACGAGCAGTACTTC.

This clone was seen a few times. The chain uses TRBV7-9 and TRBJ2-1, with 8 positions matching TRBD2. The trim removed 1 base at V and 0 bases at J, leaving 5 bases unmatched. The CDR3 runs to 17 residues. Germline V gene data show CDR1 as SEHNR and CDR2 as FQNEAQ (reference sequence). CDR3: CASSLDSGSFSYNEQFF. In nucleotides, the CDR3 is TGTGCCAGCAGCTTAGACAGCGGGAGCTTCTCCTACAATGAGCAGTTCTTC.

The chain recombines TRBV18 with TRBJ1-2, with D possibly TRBD1 on 6 matching bases. Germline V gives CDR1 KGHSH, CDR2 LQKENI. The CDR3 loop spans 17 amino acids. Trimming took off 5 bases at V and 7 bases at J, with 26 bases between the two ends. DNA of the CDR3: TGTGCCAGCTCATGGGATCGGGGGGCCCGACGCGGGAGTGGCTACACCTTC. Its translation is CASSWDRGARRGSGYTF.

CDR3 nucleotide sequence: TGTGCCAGCAGCTTAGGGGGTTCGGGGGGGGGCTACGAGCAGTACTTC. Translating gives CASSLGGSGGGYEQYF. This chain links TRBV7-2 with TRBJ2-5; the match to TRBD2 covers 8 bases. The J call may be in error: the DNA end matches TRBJ2-7 better. Germline V gene sequence: CDR1 SGHTA, CDR2 FQGNSA. The CDR3 runs 16 residues.

There are a few counts of this clone. This sequence joins TRBV27 and TRBJ2-7; 9 bases are a match to TRBD1. The CDR3 extends over 15 amino acids. The V gene's germline CDR1 is MNHEY and CDR2 SMNVEV (reference sequence). V dropped 3 bases and J dropped 5; count of bases not matched to a gene: 8. The CDR3 sequence is CASSLLGQGTNEQYF. Here the CDR3 DNA reads TGTGCCAGCAGTTTGCTGGGACAGGGTACCAACGAGCAGTACTTC.